The 9 T cell receptor beta chains below come from one sample, sequenced in a study of blood T cell repertoires in COVID-19. The data were produced by immunoSEQ multiplex PCR, yet TCRdb's version contains in-frame clones alone and is incomplete. The data hold 90,000 or so clones, with approximately 88% observed a single time. The sequenced sample consisted of peripheral blood. Source of these receptors: a man in his 60s with acute or convalescent COVID-19.

The J gene is TRBJ2-2, the V gene TRBV12-3 or TRBV12-4; D is unclear. The CDR3 contains 13 residues. With 6 bases removed from V and 0 bases from J, the gap between germline ends came to 5 bases. CDR3 nucleotide sequence: TGTGCCAGCAGACTTACGAACACCGGGGAGCTGTTTTTT. Translated: CASRLTNTGELFF.

This chain uses TRBV2 with TRBJ1-1, with a weak D call TRBD1 (6 bases). Trimming removed 6 bases from V and 2 bases from J, with 13 bases in between. Per germline, CDR1 SNHLY and CDR2 FYNNEI. The CDR3 sequence is 14 residues long. CDR3 loop: CASRTGSANTEAFF. The CDR3 bases are TGTGCCAGCAGAACAGGGTCGGCAAACACTGAAGCTTTCTTT.

The genes are TRBV12-3 or TRBV12-4 and TRBJ2-1; TRBD2 aligns across 11 bases. There are 13 residues in the CDR3. Trimming removed 7 bases from V and 12 bases from J; junction bases left unmatched: 8. The CDR3 region has the DNA TGTGCCAGCACCTCGGGACTAGCGGTCGGGCAGTTCTTC. As protein: CASTSGLAVGQFF.

CDR3 sequence reads: CASSYSNSPSPYEQYF. The DNA of the CDR3 is TGTGCCAGCAGTTACTCGAACTCCCCTAGTCCCTACGAGCAGTACTTC. The V gene is TRBV6-5, the J gene TRBJ2-7; the D is unclear. The CDR3 has 16 amino acids. The germline CDR1 and CDR2 sequences are MNHEY and SVGAGI. Trimming removed 0 bases at V and 2 bases at J, with 14 bases between.

V usage is TRBV19 and J usage is TRBJ2-7; tentatively, D is TRBD1 (5 bases). This CDR3 has 16 residues. The V and J ends lost 11 bases and 3 bases respectively, with 26 bases between them. CDR1 and CDR2 from the germline V gene are LNHDA and SQIVND (reference sequence). CDR3 sequence (DNA): TGTGCCCCCGAGACAGTACCTGTTTTAAGCTTCTACGAGCAGTACTTC. Its protein product is CAPETVPVLSFYEQYF.

The chain is built from TRBV20-1 and TRBJ2-7; perhaps TRBD2 as D (6 bases). CDR3 size: 11 residues. Per the germline V gene, CDR1 is DFQATT and CDR2 is SNEGSKA (reference sequence). Trimming took 6 bases from V and 5 from J, leaving 11 bases between them. CDR3 sequence reads: CSALAFDEQYF. Here the CDR3 DNA reads TGCAGTGCACTAGCTTTCGACGAGCAGTACTTC.

This clone has just a few counts. The V call is TRBV11-2, the J call TRBJ2-1, with TRBD1 as a possible D gene (7 bases). Germline CDR1 is SGHAT and CDR2 is FQNNGV. The germline V and J ends were trimmed by 3 bases and 10 bases, with 10 bases remaining between them. CDR3 length: 12 residues. DNA of the CDR3: TGTGCCAGCAGCTTGACAGGGAGGGAGCAGTTCTTC. Its translation: CASSLTGREQFF.

The chain combines TRBV5-1 with TRBJ2-5; TRBD1 is a possible D gene (6 bases). This CDR3 spans 14 amino acids. Trimming took 4 bases from V and 9 from J, leaving 19 bases between them. Looked up from germline, CDR1 is SGHRS and CDR2 is YFSETQ. The CDR3: CASSNRDNPSPQYF. CDR3 DNA sequence: TGCGCCAGCAGCAACCGGGACAATCCGAGTCCCCAGTACTTC.

The chain has TRBV9 and TRBJ1-2; possibly TRBD1 for D (6 bases). V was cut by 0 bases and J by 4 bases, with 10 bases left in between. The CDR3 contains 14 residues. CDR1 is SGDLS, CDR2 YYNGEE, per germline. The CDR3: CASSVAGAIYGYTF. CDR3 coding DNA: TGTGCCAGCAGCGTAGCAGGGGCAATCTATGGCTACACCTTC. The full variable domain, rest sourced from reference TRBV9 and TRBJ1-2, is DSGVTQTPKHLITATGQRVTLRCSPRSGDLSVYWYQQSLDQGLQFLIQYYNGEERAKGNILERFSAQQFPDLHSELNLSSLELGDSALYFCASSVAGAIYGYTFGSGTRLTVV.